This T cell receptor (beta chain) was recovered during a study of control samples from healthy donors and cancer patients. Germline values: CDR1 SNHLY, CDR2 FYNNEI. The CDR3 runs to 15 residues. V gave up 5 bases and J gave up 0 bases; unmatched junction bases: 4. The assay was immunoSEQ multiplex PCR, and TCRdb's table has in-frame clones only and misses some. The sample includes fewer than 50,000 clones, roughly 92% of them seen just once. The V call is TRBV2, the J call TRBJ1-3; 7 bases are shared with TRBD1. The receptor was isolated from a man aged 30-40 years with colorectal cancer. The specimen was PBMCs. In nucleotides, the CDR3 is TGTGCCAGCAGTTGGACAGGCGCCTCTGGAAACACCATATATTTT. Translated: CASSWTGASGNTIYF.